A single sample is the source of the 24 T cell receptor beta chains below, sequenced in a study of CD8 T cells in ankylosing spondylitis (dated by TCRdb to 2016 to 2017). The method behind the library was 5' RACE. The sample was run on an Illumina HiSeq 2500. Using fastp trimming at Q25 and MiXCR clonotype assembly, TCRdb reanalyzed the public sequencing data and kept in-frame beta chains. Rows merge per CDR3 protein into single entries with the most common DNA and genes. The sample profile shows around 150,000 distinct CDR3 sequences; roughly 44% of them were found once. The top ten clones comprise 15% of the sample. Material for sequencing was synovial fluid, either unsorted or a sorted T cell fraction (not recorded which). These receptors were obtained from a male donor with ankylosing spondylitis.

This clonotype was seen a few times. The V gene is TRBV6-5, the J gene TRBJ2-7; 10 nucleotides align to TRBD2. The CDR3 extends over 15 amino acids. Germline assignment: CDR1 MNHEY and CDR2 SVGAGI. The V segment lost 2 bases and the J segment 6 bases; nucleotides outside the gene matches: 7. The CDR3 loop reads CASSYRGLARGEQYF. The CDR3, as DNA: TGTGCCAGCAGTTACCGGGGACTAGCGAGGGGCGAGCAGTACTTC.

This clonotype appeared a few times. The chain couples TRBV20-1 to TRBJ2-7; D unresolved. CDR3 size: 14 residues. Germline V gene sequence: CDR1 DFQATT, CDR2 SNEGSKA (reference sequence). Trimming cost V 6 bases and J 3 bases, with 18 bases left between them. The CDR3 DNA reads as TGCAGTGCGCGTTCTGACCGGGTGGACTACGAGCAGTACTTC. It specifies CSARSDRVDYEQYF.

The chain combines TRBV18 with TRBJ2-3, with D hard to call. The CDR3 is made up of 15 amino acids. V lost 2 bases and J lost 2, with 11 bases in between. Germline loops: CDR1 KGHSH, CDR2 LQKENI. The CDR3 DNA follows: TGTGCCAGCTCACCATTTAGGCTTAACACAGATACGCAGTATTTT. Its protein is CASSPFRLNTDTQYF.

This clonotype was detected many times. The V and J genes are TRBV11-2 and TRBJ2-7, with 10 bases that match TRBD2. Germline lookup yields CDR1 SGHAT and CDR2 FQNNGV. The ends lost 0 bases at V and 0 bases at J; junction bases unmatched: 17. The CDR3 sequence is 21 residues long. As DNA, the CDR3 is TGTGCCAGCAGCTTAGATGCGTCGGGGCTAGCGGGAGTCCCCTCCTCCTACGAGCAGTACTTC. This gives the protein CASSLDASGLAGVPSSYEQYF.

To note about this clonotype: One end of the junction is discordant with germline, which a read error may explain. The V and J genes are TRBV27 and TRBJ2-7; no clear D. The CDR3 consists of 17 residues. The germline CDR1 and CDR2 sequences are MNHEY and SMNVEV (reference sequence). CDR3 protein: CASSLSAGTSLSYEQYF. As DNA, the CDR3 is TGTGCCAGCAGCTTATCGGCTGGCACCTCGCTTTCCTACGAGCAGTACTTC.

V is TRBV7-6 and J is TRBJ2-3; 7 nucleotides agree with TRBD1. The CDR3 totals 18 residues. Germline lookup yields CDR1 SGHVS and CDR2 FNYEAQ. Unmatched junction bases numbered 16, after V lost 5 bases and J lost 2 bases. CDR3 amino acids: CASSPDRQGNAFTDTQYF. CDR3 nucleotide sequence: TGTGCCAGCAGCCCCGACAGACAGGGCAACGCATTCACAGATACGCAGTATTTT.

The chain uses TRBV20-1 and TRBJ1-5; D unclear. The CDR3 has 15 amino acids. The germline V gene has CDR1 DFQATT and CDR2 SNEGSKA (reference sequence). With 0 bases removed from V and 3 bases from J, the gap between germline ends came to 12 bases. CDR3 sequence: CSARDSGWFNQPQHF. As DNA, the CDR3 is TGCAGTGCTAGAGATTCGGGGTGGTTCAATCAGCCCCAGCATTTT.

The chain is built from TRBV28 and TRBJ2-1; a possible D gene is TRBD2 (6 bases). V was cut by 1 base and J by 9 bases, with 19 bases left in between. CDR3 length: 16 amino acids. CDR1 and CDR2 from the germline V gene are MDHEN and SYDVKM. In DNA form, the CDR3 reads TGTGCCAGCAGTTTATTCGGCGGGATGGGATTTAGTGAGCAGTTCTTC. Its protein is CASSLFGGMGFSEQFF.

Only one count was recorded for this clonotype. V and J are TRBV30 and TRBJ2-7; TRBD1 matches at 8 bases. V gave up 5 bases and J gave up 5 bases; unmatched junction bases: 11. Germline values: CDR1 GTSNPN, CDR2 SVGIG (reference sequence). The CDR3 loop spans 14 amino acids. The CDR3 reads CAWVDGQGFNEQYF. CDR3 coding DNA: TGTGCCTGGGTCGACGGACAGGGATTTAACGAGCAGTACTTC.

This chain connects TRBV3-1 to TRBJ2-5; TRBD2 matches 11 bases. The CDR3 contains 16 residues. Trimming at V came to 0 bases and at J to 4 bases, leaving 4 bases not matched to a gene. Germline V lookup: CDR1 LGHDT, CDR2 YNNKEL (reference sequence). The CDR3 nucleotides are TGTGCCAGCAGCCAAGATCTCACTAGCGGGAGAGAGACCCAGTACTTC. It translates to CASSQDLTSGRETQYF.

The V gene is TRBV2, the J gene TRBJ2-7; D remains unclear. Germline V gene data show CDR1 as SNHLY and CDR2 as FYNNEI. The CDR3 is 11 amino acids. Trimming took 8 bases from V and 3 from J, leaving 8 bases between them. Written as DNA, the CDR3 is TGTGCCAGCCAAGATAACTACGAGCAGTACTTC. Translation gives CASQDNYEQYF.

In its sample, this clonotype was seen a few times. This rearrangement joins TRBV9 to TRBJ2-1; TRBD2 matches at 15 bases. The CDR3 sequence is 17 residues long. Trimming at V came to 3 bases and at J to 3 bases, leaving 4 bases not matched to a gene. Germline V CDR1 and CDR2: SGDLS, YYNGEE. The CDR3 sequence: CASSEGTSGGIYNEQFF. DNA of the CDR3: TGTGCCAGCAGCGAAGGGACTAGCGGGGGGATCTACAATGAGCAGTTCTTC.

Only a few counts were recorded for this clonotype. The rearrangement uses TRBV7-8 and TRBJ2-5; either TRBD1 or TRBD2 may supply D (5 bases each). CDR3 size: 18 residues. From germline, CDR1 is SGHVS and CDR2 FQNEAQ. The V gene lost 4 bases and the J gene lost 2 bases, with 23 bases spanning the gap. CDR3 bases: TGTGCCAGCAGCTATGAGACCCTACTCGGGGCACAACAAGAGACCCAGTACTTC. Residues: CASSYETLLGAQQETQYF.

The genes are TRBV7-9 and TRBJ2-1; maybe TRBD2 (5 bases). The CDR3 has 16 amino acids. The germline V gene has CDR1 SEHNR and CDR2 FQNEAQ (reference sequence). V lost 5 bases and J 3 bases, leaving 17 bases between the germline ends. The CDR3 DNA sequence: TGTGCCAGCAGCCCAAGGCGGGTATCCTACTACAATGAGCAGTTCTTC. It encodes CASSPRRVSYYNEQFF.

V usage is TRBV4-1 and J usage is TRBJ2-5; no clear D gene. This CDR3 contains 14 residues. CDR1 is MGHRA, CDR2 YSYEKL, per germline. V lost 1 base and J lost 0, with 6 bases in between. The CDR3 sequence is CASSQALNQETQYF. The CDR3 DNA follows: TGCGCCAGCAGCCAAGCGTTAAACCAAGAGACCCAGTACTTC.

The chain employs TRBV7-9 and TRBJ2-3; D may be TRBD2 (5 bases). The V and J ends lost 7 bases and 2 bases respectively, with 16 bases between them. The CDR3 contains 15 residues. Per the germline V gene, CDR1 is SEHNR and CDR2 is FQNEAQ (reference sequence). The CDR3 DNA sequence: TGTGCCAGCAAACCACCGGGATCATCCACAGATACGCAGTATTTT. Protein product: CASKPPGSSTDTQYF.

The V and J genes are TRBV12-3 or TRBV12-4 and TRBJ2-7, with TRBD2 matching over 16 bases. There are 16 residues in the CDR3. V lost 3 bases to trimming and J lost 4 bases; unmatched junction nucleotides: 3. The CDR3 nucleotides are TGTGCCAGCAGTTTGGGACTAGCGGGAGGGGTTTACGAGCAGTACTTC. Protein: CASSLGLAGGVYEQYF.

This clonotype was detected only a few times. The V and J genes are TRBV29-1 and TRBJ2-5; D gene ambiguous. CDR1 and CDR2 from the germline V gene are SQVTM and ANQGSEA. The V gene lost 0 bases and the J gene lost 2 bases, with 7 bases spanning the gap. The CDR3 has 13 residues. CDR3 DNA sequence: TGCAGCGTTGAAGAGTGGCAGCAAGAGACCCAGTACTTC. Translation: CSVEEWQQETQYF.

This clonotype has only one observation. The chain uses TRBV7-2 and TRBJ2-5, with 12 positions matching TRBD2. Trimming removed 8 bases from V and 2 bases from J; junction bases left unmatched: 6. Germline V CDR1 and CDR2: SGHTA, FQGNSA. There are 15 residues in the CDR3. CDR3 region: CASAVLAGGQETQYF. In DNA, the CDR3 is TGTGCCAGCGCGGTACTAGCGGGAGGTCAAGAGACCCAGTACTTC.

V and J are TRBV12-3 or TRBV12-4 and TRBJ2-4; no definite D call. Trimming pared 6 bases from V and 3 bases from J, leaving 9 bases between. The CDR3 runs 13 residues. The CDR3, as DNA: TGTGCCAGCAGCCTATCTAACAAAAACATTCAGTACTTC. This codes for CASSLSNKNIQYF.

V gene TRBV5-6 combines with J gene TRBJ1-2; D ambiguous. V lost 3 bases, J lost 8 bases, and 20 bases lay in between. From germline, CDR1 is SGHDT and CDR2 YYEEEE. CDR3 length: 15 amino acids. Here the CDR3 reads CASSSPPDGSSGYTF. Here the CDR3 DNA reads TGTGCCAGCAGCTCTCCTCCCGACGGATCCAGCGGCTACACCTTC. Complete variable domain (other parts from reference TRBV5-6 and TRBJ1-2): DAGVTQSPTHLIKTRGQQVTLRCSPKSGHDTVSWYQQALGQGPQFIFQYYEEEERQRGNFPDRFSGHQFPNYSSELNVNALLLGDSALYLCASSSPPDGSSGYTFGSGTRLTVV.

The chain couples TRBV5-1 to TRBJ2-1; the match to TRBD1 covers 9 bases. The CDR3 spans 15 residues. J was trimmed by 7 bases and V by 0 bases; bases with no gene match: 5. Germline CDR1 reads SGHRS; CDR2 reads YFSETQ. Written as DNA, the CDR3 is TGCGCCAGCAGCTTGGGGGGACAGGGTTGGAATGAGCAGTTCTTC. It yields the protein CASSLGGQGWNEQFF.

The chain recombines TRBV9 with TRBJ1-5, with D unresolved. Trimming removed 0 bases at V and 6 bases at J, with 13 bases between. CDR1 and CDR2 (germline): SGDLS, YYNGEE. This CDR3 has 15 amino acids. The CDR3 DNA follows: TGTGCCAGCAGCGTAGGTGGCCTATGGGGTCAGCCCCAGCATTTT. Its protein product is CASSVGGLWGQPQHF.

This clonotype was counted only a few times. The V and J genes are TRBV19 and TRBJ1-5, with a possible D match to TRBD1 (5 bases). Germline CDR1 LNHDA, CDR2 SQIVND (reference sequence). This CDR3 is built from 16 residues. The V gene lost 11 bases and the J gene lost 0 bases, with 20 bases spanning the gap. The CDR3 sequence is CASRVGGDYSNQPQHF. CDR3 DNA: TGTGCCTCCCGTGTGGGGGGGGATTATAGCAATCAGCCCCAGCATTTT.